A selection of T cell receptor beta chains follows, all from one sample in a study of shared T cell receptors in the human thymus. Assay used: immunoSEQ multiplex PCR; TCRdb lists only in-frame clones, some missing. The table records some 700,000 clones, 80% to 90% of them present only once. This sample also belongs to another study, concerning human thymus T cells.

The sample consisted of thymocytes. Source of these receptors: a girl under three years old with a congenital heart defect. CDR3s include the opening cysteine and the closing phenylalanine or tryptophan. D genes are given only for firm matches. Clone size appears in some rows only: once, few, many, or a class for an expanded clone.

v_call	j_call	clone_size	d_call	cdr3_nt	cdr3_aa
TRBV9	TRBJ2-3	.	TRBD1	TGTGCCAGCAGCGTAACCCCCTCGGGACAGGGAGGCACAGATACGCAGTATTTT	CASSVTPSGQGGTDTQYF
TRBV13	TRBJ1-1	.	TRBD1	TGTGCCAGCAGCCAGGGACAGGGGGTACAGGGCACTGAAGCTTTCTTT	CASSQGQGVQGTEAFF
TRBV28	TRBJ1-1	.	.	TGTGCCAGCAGTTTACTCCGAGACGGGGGCACTGAAGCTTTCTTT	CASSLLRDGGTEAFF
TRBV4-1	TRBJ1-4	.	.	TGCGCCAGCAGCCTCCCTGGGTGGGGAGACGCAACTAATGAAAAACTGTTTTTT	CASSLPGWGDATNEKLFF
TRBV11-2	TRBJ1-6	.	TRBD1	TGTGCCAGCAGCCCCGGGACAGGGGGATATTCACCCCTCCACTTT	CASSPGTGGYSPLHF
TRBV6-5	TRBJ1-5	.	.	TGTGCCAGCAGGGCCCACAGGGAAAATCAGCCCCAGCATTTT	CASRAHRENQPQHF
TRBV7-8	TRBJ1-5	.	.	TGTGCCAGCAGCTTGGAGGGAGGCTACAATCAGCCCCAGCATTTT	CASSLEGGYNQPQHF
TRBV28	TRBJ2-7	.	.	TGTGCCAGCAGTCCCTCGAGTAGCTGGATCAACGAGCAGTACTTC	CASSPSSSWINEQYF
TRBV5-1	TRBJ1-1	.	TRBD1	TGCGCCTCCTCAGGGACAGTGAACACTGAAGCTTTCTTT	CASSGTVNTEAFF
TRBV16	TRBJ1-4	few	.	TGTGCCAGCAGCCGGGCGGCCAGGAGGGGTGAAAAACTGTTTTTT	CASSRAARRGEKLFF
TRBV18	TRBJ2-3	.	.	TGTGCCAGCTCGGCAAGGGGGGGCCGCACAGATACGCAGTATTTT	CASSARGGRTDTQYF
TRBV7-9	TRBJ1-6	.	TRBD1	TGTGCCAGCAGCTTACCGGGACAGGGACCCTTATATAATTCACCCCTCCACTTT	CASSLPGQGPLYNSPLHF
TRBV23-1	TRBJ2-3	.	.	TGCGCCAGCAGTCAATTCCGGGATACGCAGTATTTT	CASSQFRDTQYF
TRBV9	TRBJ1-5	.	.	TGTGCCAGCAGTCGAGGCAATCAGCCCCAGCATTTT	CASSRGNQPQHF
TRBV7-2	TRBJ1-1	.	TRBD1	TGTGCCAGCAGCCCGGGACAGGGGGGTGCTGAAGCTTTCTTT	CASSPGQGGAEAFF
TRBV5-6	TRBJ2-1	few	.	TGTGCCAGCTGCGATAGAGCCTCCTACAATGAGCAGTTCTTC	CASCDRASYNEQFF
TRBV15	TRBJ1-3	.	.	TGTGCCACCAGCCGAGGCCACAGGGAGTTTAGGAACACCATATATTTT	CATSRGHREFRNTIYF
TRBV28	TRBJ1-2	.	TRBD1	TGTGCCAGCAGGTCGGACAGGGGGCTCGACTATGGCTACACCTTC	CASRSDRGLDYGYTF